The present T cell receptor (beta chain) was sequenced within a study of Graves' ophthalmopathy and Graves' hyperthyroidism. Study findings and constraints: Clonotypes were expanded in thyroid at above 0.001 frequency, and most also appeared in blood.

A remark on this clonotype: The antigen is not known.

RNA transcripts served as template for amplifying TCR beta CDR3 sequences. HTBI primers served in a first-round RT-PCR, which a second-round multiplex PCR followed. TCRdb re-derived calls from the multiplex PCR reads in MiXCR, one entry per CDR3 protein. The table shows 200,000 to 250,000 distinct CDR3 sequences, with approximately 42% occurring only once. The CDR3 totals 15 residues. V lost 4 bases to trimming and J lost 9 bases, with 19 bases between them. Germline V gene lookup returns CDR1 SQVTM and CDR2 ANQGSEA. The J gene is TRBJ1-6, the V gene TRBV29-1; a possible D gene is TRBD1 (6 bases). Sequences were obtained from peripheral blood. This TCR derives from an adult man with Graves' ophthalmopathy. This chain's CDR3 is CSVGGGDKPGSPLHF. Written as DNA, the CDR3 is TGCAGCGTTGGGGGGGGCGACAAACCAGGTTCACCCCTCCACTTT.